This TCR beta chain was documented in a study of lymphopenia after photon versus proton radiotherapy. Study observations and caveats: Post-nadir TCR diversity decline inversely tracked overall survival among those who died.

Comments on this clone: As yet, its antigen is unknown.

Sequenced by immunoSEQ multiplex PCR; TCRdb stores in-frame clones only, minus some. The table shows 55,000 to 70,000 clones, with 87% occurring only once. Between the trimmed V and J ends, which lost 0 bases and 1 base, there was a span of 6 bases. This CDR3 region has 15 residues. Germline values: CDR1 SGHVS, CDR2 FNYEAQ. This specimen consisted of peripheral blood, obtained from a patient treated with proton-based radiotherapy. The gene calls are TRBV7-6 and TRBJ2-2; no clear D. This receptor was identified in a man older than 75 with esophageal cancer. CDR3 DNA: TGTGCCAGCAGCTTAGCGGGGAAGAACACCGGGGAGCTGTTTTTT. Translated, it gives CASSLAGKNTGELFF. The whole variable domain, remainder taken from reference TRBV7-6 and TRBJ2-2, is GAGVSQSPRYKVTKRGQDVALRCDPISGHVSLYWYRQALGQGPEFLTYFNYEAQQDKSGLPNDRFSAERPEGSISTLTIQRTEQRDSAMYRCASSLAGKNTGELFFGEGSRLTVL.